This T cell receptor (beta chain) was recovered during a study of patients and donors after allogeneic stem cell transplantation. Germline-derived CDR1 and CDR2 are SEHNR and FQNEAQ (reference sequence). V was pared by 0 bases and J by 1 base, with 5 bases between. This CDR3 is 14 amino acids long. TCRdb ran MiXCR on the RT-PCR reads and lists one entry per CDR3 protein. The sample lists 800,000 to 1,000,000 distinct CDR3 sequences, about a sixth occurring once. This sequence joins TRBV7-9 and TRBJ2-3; no definite D call. This clonotype was obtained from a human donor who was either an allogeneic HSCT recipient or a stem cell or donor lymphocyte infusion donor (not recorded which). It is not recorded whose cells these are; they may come from a transplant donor. The material sequenced was blood, either unsorted or a sorted T cell fraction (not recorded which). The CDR3 region has the DNA TGTGCCAGCAGCTTAGCGGGATGCACAGATACGCAGTATTTT. It is translated as CASSLAGCTDTQYF. Looking up the rest from reference TRBV7-9 and TRBJ2-3 gives the full variable domain: DTGVSQNPRHKITKRGQNVTFRCDPISEHNRLYWYRQTLGQGPEFLTYFQNEAQLEKSRLLSDRFSAERPKGSFSTLEIQRTEQGDSAMYLCASSLAGCTDTQYFGPGTRLTVL.